These 14 T cell receptor beta chains came from one sample sequenced in a study of blood T cell repertoires in COVID-19. Using immunoSEQ multiplex PCR, the repertoire was profiled, and TCRdb retains in-frame clones only, with some absent. The top ten hold approximately 12% of the sample, which has some 180,000 clones, 81% seen once. Material: peripheral blood. The source is a woman older than 75 with COVID-19, enrolled during active disease.

The gene calls are TRBV24-1 and TRBJ1-2, with 7 bases that match TRBD1. The CDR3 is 14 amino acids. Germline trimming cut 3 bases from V and 7 bases from J; bases unmatched to any gene: 7. CDR1 and CDR2 (germline): KGHDR, SFDVKD. The CDR3 DNA sequence: TGTGCCACCAGTGATCGCTACAGGGGCGCTGGCTACACCTTC. This codes for CATSDRYRGAGYTF.

The chain uses TRBV28 and TRBJ1-3; possible D gene TRBD1, 6 bases. Per the germline V gene, CDR1 is MDHEN and CDR2 is SYDVKM. This CDR3 has 15 amino acids. V was shortened by 3 bases and J by 5 bases, with 14 bases between the two germline ends. CDR3 amino acids: CASSFPRGGRNTIYF. CDR3 DNA: TGTGCCAGCAGTTTTCCGCGAGGGGGTAGAAACACCATATATTTT.

The chain uses TRBV20-1 and TRBJ2-7; 11 positions match TRBD2. The CDR3 length is 11 residues. V lost 6 bases, J lost 6 bases, and 1 base stayed unmatched. CDR1 is DFQATT and CDR2 is SNEGSKA in the germline V gene (reference sequence). This CDR3 is CSAGLAGEQYF. The CDR3 DNA follows: TGCAGTGCCGGACTAGCGGGCGAGCAGTACTTC.

The chain has TRBV5-1 and TRBJ1-2; D perhaps matches TRBD1 (5 bases). The CDR3 totals 14 residues. Trimming took 4 bases from V and 7 from J, leaving 17 bases between them. CDR1 and CDR2 from the germline V gene are SGHRS and YFSETQ. CDR3 protein: CASSAGQAGLGYTF. As DNA, the CDR3 is TGCGCCAGCAGCGCAGGCCAGGCAGGGCTTGGCTACACCTTC.

CDR3 sequence: CASSGRIDGYTF. The DNA of the CDR3 is TGTGCCAGCAGCGGCAGGATTGATGGCTACACCTTC. V gene TRBV11-3 combines with J gene TRBJ1-2; D is undetermined. The CDR3 covers 12 residues. Germline lookup yields CDR1 SGHNT and CDR2 YENEEA. Trimming took 5 bases from V and 6 from J, leaving 10 bases between them.

This clone was observed a handful of times. This chain links TRBV18 with TRBJ2-7; 9 bases agree with TRBD1. The CDR3 has 15 amino acids. The J segment lost 2 bases and the V segment lost 6 bases, leaving 8 bases of the junction unmatched. Germline assignment: CDR1 KGHSH and CDR2 LQKENI. The CDR3 loop reads CASSEGQGEPYEQYF. In nucleotides, the CDR3 is TGTGCCAGCTCCGAGGGACAGGGCGAGCCCTACGAGCAGTACTTC. The entire variable domain, with the rest obtained from reference TRBV18 and TRBJ2-7, is as follows: NAGVMQNPRHLVRRRGQEARLRCSPMKGHSHVYWYRQLPEEGLKFMVYLQKENIIDESGMPKERFSAEFPKEGPSILRIQQVVRGDSAAYFCASSEGQGEPYEQYFGPGTRLTVT.

This chain uses TRBV12-5 with TRBJ2-1; TRBD2 aligns across 14 bases. V shed 5 bases and J 8 bases; nucleotides not matched to a gene: 5. CDR1 LGHNT and CDR2 FRNRAP come from the germline V gene. This CDR3 region has 15 residues. CDR3 loop: CASGPWTSGGHEQFF. DNA for the CDR3: TGTGCTAGTGGTCCCTGGACTAGCGGGGGGCATGAGCAGTTCTTC.

About this clone: The same CDR3 is also encoded by other DNA sequences in this sample. V gene TRBV7-9 combines with J gene TRBJ2-7; D not resolved. Germline-derived CDR1 and CDR2 are SEHNR and FQNEAQ (reference sequence). The CDR3 is 12 amino acids. V shed 5 bases and J shed 1 base, with 6 bases lying between them. The CDR3, as DNA: TGTGCCAGCAGCCCCGGGTCCTACGAGCAGTACTTC. Translating gives CASSPGSYEQYF. The entire variable domain, with the rest obtained from reference TRBV7-9 and TRBJ2-7, is as follows: DTGVSQNPRHKITKRGQNVTFRCDPISEHNRLYWYRQTLGQGPEFLTYFQNEAQLEKSRLLSDRFSAERPKGSFSTLEIQRTEQGDSAMYLCASSPGSYEQYFGPGTRLTVT.

The V and J genes are TRBV7-2 and TRBJ1-2; the D is unclear. This CDR3 spans 14 amino acids. Per germline, CDR1 SGHTA and CDR2 FQGNSA. Trimming took 2 bases from V and 1 from J, leaving 8 bases between them. For the CDR3, the DNA is TGTGCCAGCAGCTTAAGCCCTGTTAACTATGGCTACACCTTC. This sequence encodes CASSLSPVNYGYTF.

The chain couples TRBV5-4 to TRBJ1-2; D is unresolved. The V end lost 7 bases, the J end lost 6 bases, and 16 bases lay between the germline ends. This CDR3 spans 13 amino acids. CDR1 is SGHNT, CDR2 YYREEE, per germline (reference sequence). The CDR3 here is CASHPSEGHGYTF. The DNA of the CDR3 is TGTGCCAGCCATCCTTCAGAGGGCCATGGCTACACCTTC.

This clone occurred a few times. The chain links TRBV7-9 to TRBJ1-2; TRBD1 is a possible D gene (6 bases). Germline V gives CDR1 SEHNR, CDR2 FQNEAQ (reference sequence). This CDR3 has 14 residues. V dropped 6 bases and J dropped 4 bases, with 15 bases sitting between them. The CDR3 region has the DNA TGTGCCAGCAGTCGGGGGGCAGGGGCCTATGGCTACACCTTC. This codes for CASSRGAGAYGYTF.

This clone was counted a single time. CDR3 sequence (DNA): TGTGCCACCAGCAGAGTGTTTTTCGGGGATCAGTATGGCTACACCTTC. It codes for CATSRVFFGDQYGYTF. V gene TRBV15 combines with J gene TRBJ1-2, with unresolved D. V was trimmed by 1 base and J by 5 bases, leaving 17 bases between them. The CDR3 runs to 16 residues. The germline CDR1 and CDR2 sequences are LNHNV and YYDKDF (reference sequence).

Only a few counts were recorded for this clone. The chain couples TRBV10-3 to TRBJ1-2; 10 nucleotides match TRBD1. Germline-derived CDR1 and CDR2 are ENHRY and SYGVKD. CDR3 length equals 14 residues. Germline trimming cut 8 bases from V and 5 bases from J; bases unmatched to any gene: 8. The CDR3 here is CAILRDRGGYGYTF. DNA for the CDR3: TGTGCCATCCTTCGGGACAGGGGAGGATATGGCTACACCTTC.

This clone was found once. This chain links TRBV5-6 with TRBJ1-2; 9 nucleotides align to TRBD1. V was pared by 4 bases and J by 4 bases, with 8 bases of the junction left unmatched. Germline V gene lookup returns CDR1 SGHDT and CDR2 YYEEEE. The CDR3 covers 15 residues. The CDR3 is CASSPDRGWGYGYTF. DNA of the CDR3: TGTGCCAGCAGCCCGGACAGGGGTTGGGGCTATGGCTACACCTTC.